This T cell receptor (beta chain) is drawn from a study of cytomegalovirus exposure and HLA in healthy donors. In the study overall: Genotyping of 430 or so donors showed that 80% to 85% belonged to the Caucasian-associated ancestry cluster. Study observations and caveats: Later findings reportedly placed an Asian-associated ancestry cluster below the roughly 700-donor mean for N-insertions.

V shed 4 bases and J shed 2 bases, with 10 bases lying between them. Germline V lookup: CDR1 SGHDT, CDR2 YYEEEE. The CDR3 totals 14 residues. 60 Vbeta and 13 Jbeta primers were used in PCR. The data were produced by immunoSEQ multiplex PCR, yet TCRdb's version contains in-frame clones alone and is incomplete. The sample records approximately 140,000 clones, around 82% being singletons. On this clone: Its antigen is as yet unknown.

The chain uses TRBV5-6 and TRBJ1-5, with D possibly TRBD1 on 6 matching bases. The sequence came from a man aged 18 to 35 in good health and CMV-seropositive. Sequenced: PBMCs. DNA of the CDR3: TGTGCCAGCAGCCAAAACAGGGGCAATCAGCCCCAGCATTTT. Its translation is CASSQNRGNQPQHF.